Included here is one TCR beta chain sequence, with context. What antigen it recognizes has not been identified. The sample holds no much larger clone one base away, and base qualities are not on file. The sample comes from a study of T cells after yellow fever vaccination (dated by TCRdb to between 2018 and 2021). Context from the whole study: The SMART-Seq v4 Ultra Low Input RNA kit was used to prepare libraries from fractions with low cell numbers. To track T-cell clones before and after primary and booster YFV17D yellow fever vaccination, bulk TCR alpha and beta repertoires were sequenced longitudinally. Two healthy male donors, one aged 18 to 30 and one aged 30 to 40 years, were included in the cohort. Blood was drawn at multiple timepoints before and after primary and secondary immunization, with bulk PBMC replicates and cell subsets isolated.

TCR cDNA was made using 5'RACE template switching, a step that added a universal primer site and unique molecular identifiers. cDNA synthesis was primed from both the TCR alpha and TCR beta constant segments. Library amplification used two PCR steps, and the second PCR step added sample barcodes and sequencing adapters. Libraries were sequenced on Illumina HiSeq 2500 (2x100 bp) or NovaSeq (2x150 bp). In the authors' own workflow: MIGEC was used to demultiplex reads and collapse the reads into UMI consensus sequences, and MiXCR was used for V(D)J alignment. Clonotypes responding to the vaccine were identified with edgeR on replicate PBMC samples, with the criteria of FDR below 0.01 and a log2 fold change above 5 up to day 15. Each bulk clonotype received a CD4 or CD8 identity based on whether the sequenced CD4 or CD8 repertoire contained that clonotype at higher abundance. Clones were called with MiXCR by TCRdb after fastp trimmed the public reads at Q25, and only in-frame beta chains were retained. CDR3 protein duplicates are merged, each entry listing the most common genes and DNA. The V and J calls were not made by the authors but by TCRdb's processing. The sample yields around 360,000 distinct CDR3 sequences; approximately 10% were counted once. Of the sample, roughly a sixth falls within the top ten clones.

Sequences MNHEY (CDR1) and SVGEGT (CDR2) are obtained from the germline V gene. The junction carries 13 bases between V and J, which are trimmed by 6 bases and 5 bases respectively. Including the terminal cysteine and phenylalanine, the CDR3 comprises 13 residues. The only DNA kept is the CDR3, 39 bases in frame from the first base. The paper as a whole reports these results and caveats: Computational filtering was required because FACS-sorted repertoires could contain abundant contaminating clonotypes from the bulk population. A small share of clonotypes occurred in both CD4 and CD8 compartments, likely arising from convergent recombination. Most clones expanded after primary vaccination (96% of CD4 and 88% of CD8) were re-detected after the booster, suggesting that broad memory maintenance occurred. The secondary T-cell response was found to be weaker but faster than the primary response, with a peak reached on day 5 rather than on day 15. The study included only a couple of donors, which limits how far the findings can be generalized.

Interpreted using the paper, the treatment or condition label stands for: live attenuated yellow fever vaccine strain. At each blood-draw timepoint, two biological replicates of bulk PBMCs were collected. A standard Ficoll-Paque protocol was used to isolate PBMCs from peripheral blood. RNA was extracted with TriZol from bulk PBMCs, CD4 and CD8 fractions, and dextramer-positive and dextramer-negative fractions. The receptor's source is a man younger than 30 who received the YFV17D yellow fever vaccine. The sequenced sample was PBMCs, obtained on the day of the first yellow fever vaccination. The chain employs TRBV6-2 or TRBV6-3 and TRBJ1-1; the D gene is unclear. Here is the DNA: TGTGCCAGCAGCCCAATACCGGGGACTGAAGCTTTCTTT. The resulting protein is CASSPIPGTEAFF.